This T cell receptor beta chain originates from a study of T cell changes during pregnancy in multiple sclerosis. Losses at the gene ends were 5 bases for V and 7 bases for J; bases not matched to a gene: 3. Germline CDR1 is MNHEY and CDR2 is SMNVEV (reference sequence). This CDR3 has 12 residues. The table came from immunoSEQ multiplex PCR; TCRdb's copy has only in-frame clones and leaves some out. This sample has 79,000 or so clones, with 90% to 95% found just once. This clonotype was obtained from a female donor with multiple sclerosis, enrolled in a pregnancy study. The chain is built from TRBV27 and TRBJ2-3, with TRBD1 identical over 7 bases. The specimen was CD4+ T cells from peripheral blood mononuclear cells, collected before pregnancy. CDR3 DNA: TGTGCCAGCAGTCACAGGGGTCATACGCAGTATTTT. This translates into CASSHRGHTQYF.